This entry concerns a single T cell receptor (beta chain). Its antigen is not known. This entry comes from a study of T cell responses to AZD1222 COVID-19 vaccine. General study results and limits: Spike-specific TCR repertoires showed rising breadth and depth after two AZD1222 doses. Clonal diversity may have been underestimated in mostly white British donors. Dominant at 160-218 and 743-854, vaccine-associated CD4 TCRs also spanned spike.

The assay was immunoSEQ multiplex PCR, and TCRdb's table has in-frame clones only and misses some. The sample consists of approximately 100,000 clones, around 87% of them appearing once. Sequenced material: peripheral blood, taken 28 days after the second AZD1222 dose. This TCR came from an adult who received the AZD1222 COVID-19 vaccine.

CDR3 residues: CASSIWQGATDTQYF. Written as DNA, the CDR3 is TGTGCCAGTAGTATTTGGCAGGGGGCCACAGATACGCAGTATTTT. V and J are TRBV19 and TRBJ2-3, with 8 bases identical to TRBD1. V was pared by 3 bases and J by 2 bases, with 4 bases of the junction left unmatched. In germline, CDR1 is LNHDA, CDR2 SQIVND (reference sequence). The CDR3 spans 15 residues.